The entry below gives a single T cell receptor (beta chain) sequence along with its context. Its antigen specificity is not known. No quality values exist for individual bases; no much larger clone is one base distant. Donors were healthy HIV-negative adults with no recently reported acute infections or vaccinations. Every donor was a Caucasian adult residing in Nashville, Tennessee, USA. CD4+ T cells were enriched by magnetic negative selection; naive cells were then positively selected on CD45RA, and the negative fraction formed the memory subset. Blood was collected by leukapheresis, and PBMCs were isolated by Ficoll-Histopaque density gradient centrifugation and then cryopreserved in liquid nitrogen vapor phase. Purity and quantity of every magnetically sorted T cell population were checked by analytical flow cytometry. Genomic DNA was isolated from each sorted fraction and quantified by UV absorbance on a Nanodrop 2000c.

Using the deep immunoSEQ assay, multiplex PCR amplified TCR CDR3 regions from genomic DNA. Extracted genomic DNA from each cell subset was spread evenly across all wells of several immunoSEQ 96-well plates, with each plate serving as a replicate. For sorted subsets, around 200 ng genomic DNA, equal to approximately 30,000 T cell genomes, was loaded into each replicate PCR. Purified libraries were quantified with a Qubit 3.0 fluorometer, sized on a Bioanalyzer 2100, and re-quantified with the KAPA Library Quantification kit. Every immunoSEQ 96-well plate was sequenced on a separate single-read 150-cycle Illumina NextSeq 550 flow cell. On the study's bioinformatics: Because the immunoSEQ output included only junctional sequences and no quality scores, the filtering could not be the same as the filtering used for full-length reads. Sequences were annotated with PyIR, a Python wrapper for IgBLAST v1.9, using IMGT germline references to assign V/J genes and CDR3. Reads were removed for weak V/J assignments (E-value above 1e-6), missing CDR3, stop codons, out-of-frame junctions, or ambiguous translated residues. V3J clonotypes were defined as sequences sharing the same inferred V gene, J gene, and CDR3 amino acid sequence. The percentage overlap between two repertoires was calculated by dividing the number of shared unique clonotypes by the size of the smaller repertoire. Three approaches were used to assess repertoire richness: RTK rarefaction, the Chao1 estimator, and Recon v2.1 estimates of unobserved clonotypes. Generation probabilities for all TCRbeta clonotypes obtained by the gDNA method from a handful of donors were computed using OLGA. TCRdb obtained this table from immuneACCESS and retained in-frame rearrangements with V and J assigned. These tables miss some clones; where compared with another copy, unresolved V genes account for less than half of the shortfall, and the remainder is unexplained. V, J and clone size derive from that table, while D and trimming were established from the DNA sequence. This sample holds about 2.3 million clones; roughly 92% were observed only once. The ten largest make up 0.37% of the sample.

The CDR3 measures 13 amino acids from cysteine to phenylalanine. Just the 39-base CDR3 DNA is kept, in frame starting at base 1. Reading the germline V gene gives CDR1 SGHTA and CDR2 FQGNSA. The V and J ends are trimmed by 1 base and 9 bases, leaving 12 bases between them. This entry is derived from a study of shared clonotypes between healthy human individuals (dated by TCRdb to about 2020). Notes on the research overall: Two women and a few men aged 18 to 49 years were included in the cohort. For each donor, three plates each were used for CD4 naive and CD4 memory, two plates were used for CD8 naive, and one plate was used for CD8 memory. The study deeply sequenced blood TCR repertoires of five healthy adults to estimate repertoire size and the extent of clonotype sharing between individuals. Libraries were prepared and TCR repertoires were sequenced by different laboratories using diverse techniques, in order to increase sequencing depth and limit assay-specific biases. Each donor's leukapheresis produced roughly between about 0.8 and 10 billion PBMCs.

The paper's findings and limits, for the study overall: Larger estimated clonotype richness was generally found for naive subsets than for memory subsets. Pairwise subsampling led to the expectation that sequencing depth would affect the degree of clonotype sharing among donors. About 5% of naive CD4, 3.5% of naive CD8, roughly 2.5% of memory CD4, and 0.4% of memory CD8 clonotypes were shared across several donors. Incomplete sequencing was indicated by rarefaction of sorted-subset datasets, despite the large sequencing depth. The small number of donors limited the genetic and exposure-history diversity represented. Sampling was restricted to blood, and TCR repertoires in tissues likely differ from the TCR repertoires found in blood. Clonotypes shared by all four sorted-subset donors showed higher generation probabilities than non-shared clonotypes.

Material for sequencing was naive CD4+ T cells from PBMCs. Read against the paper, the sample's cell subset or site label means: CD45RA+ positively selected. The chain couples TRBV7-2 to TRBJ2-5; the D gene cannot be resolved reliably. The source is a man aged 18 to 30 in good health. Some clones in this sample may be carry-over from other donors' samples. The nucleotides are TGTGCCAGCAGCTTAGATTCCCCGAATTCCCAGTACTTC. This is translated as CASSLDSPNSQYF. Here the CDR3 is joined to the reference TRBV7-2 and TRBJ2-5 genes, and the full variable domain is: GAGVSQSPSNKVTEKGKDVELRCDPISGHTALYWYRQSLGQGLEFLIYFQGNSAPDKSGLPSDRFSAERTGGSVSTLTIQRTQQEDSAVYLCASSLDSPNSQYFGPGTRLLVL.